This TCR beta chain originates from a study of beta chain features in type 1 diabetes. Across the study: No patient-donor differences in age, gender, total cells or subset yield. Study-level findings and limits: Significant though moderate, a shortening of TCRB CDR3s appeared in all four CD4+ subsets of Type 1 diabetes patients.

This clone has more than one count but fewer than ten. Antigen: not known. Other DNA sequences in the same sample also yield this CDR3. Cell sorting via CD45RO/CCR7/CD25/CD127/CD95/CD27 was performed to obtain CD4+ naive, central memory, regulatory and stem cell-like memory cells. The sequenced template was cDNA made from the entire isolated RNA. Produced via immunoSEQ multiplex PCR; TCRdb's table is partial and in-frame only. The profile shows under 400,000 clones, roughly a fifth of them singletons. This TCR came from a woman aged 18-29 years in good health. Source material: naive CD4+ T cells from blood.

The CDR3 here is CASSRDMNTEAFF. CDR3 sequence (DNA): TGTGCCAGCTCACGGGACATGAACACTGAAGCTTTCTTT. This chain connects TRBV18 to TRBJ1-1; possibly TRBD1 for D (6 bases). The CDR3 contains 13 residues. V lost 4 bases, J lost 0 bases, and 6 bases lay in between. The germline gives CDR1 KGHSH, CDR2 LQKENI.